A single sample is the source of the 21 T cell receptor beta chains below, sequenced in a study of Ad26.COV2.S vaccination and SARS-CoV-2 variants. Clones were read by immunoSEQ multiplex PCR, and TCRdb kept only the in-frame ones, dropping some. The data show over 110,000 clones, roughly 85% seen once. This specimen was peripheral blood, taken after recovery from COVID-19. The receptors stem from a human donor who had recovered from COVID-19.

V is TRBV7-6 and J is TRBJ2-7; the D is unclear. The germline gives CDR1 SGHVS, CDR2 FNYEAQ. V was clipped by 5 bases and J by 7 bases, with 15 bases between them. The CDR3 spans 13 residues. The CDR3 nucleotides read TGTGCCAGCAGCCCCGGAACTGTGGGGGAGCAGTACTTC. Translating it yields CASSPGTVGEQYF. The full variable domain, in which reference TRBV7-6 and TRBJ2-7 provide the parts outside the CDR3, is GAGVSQSPRYKVTKRGQDVALRCDPISGHVSLYWYRQALGQGPEFLTYFNYEAQQDKSGLPNDRFSAERPEGSISTLTIQRTEQRDSAMYRCASSPGTVGEQYFGPGTRLTVT.

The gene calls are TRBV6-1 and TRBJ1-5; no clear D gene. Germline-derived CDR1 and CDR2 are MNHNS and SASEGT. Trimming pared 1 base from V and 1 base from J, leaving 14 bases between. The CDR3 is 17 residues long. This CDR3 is CASSEETGGRSNQPQHF. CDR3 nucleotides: TGTGCCAGCAGTGAAGAGACTGGTGGCAGAAGCAATCAGCCCCAGCATTTT.

This chain's CDR3 is CASRGLRGTNTGELFF. The CDR3 bases are TGTGCCAGCCGCGGCCTACGGGGGACGAACACCGGGGAGCTGTTTTTT. This chain links TRBV11-2 with TRBJ2-2; D possibly corresponds to TRBD2 (6 bases). CDR3 length equals 16 residues. The germline V and J ends were trimmed by 8 bases and 0 bases, with 16 bases remaining between them. Germline lookup yields CDR1 SGHAT and CDR2 FQNNGV.

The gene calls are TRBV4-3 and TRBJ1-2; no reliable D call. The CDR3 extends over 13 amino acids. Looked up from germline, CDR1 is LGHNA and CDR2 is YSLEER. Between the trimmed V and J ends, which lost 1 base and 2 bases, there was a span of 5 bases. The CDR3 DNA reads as TGCGCCAGCAGCCAAGCCGGAAACTATGGCTACACCTTC. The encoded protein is CASSQAGNYGYTF.

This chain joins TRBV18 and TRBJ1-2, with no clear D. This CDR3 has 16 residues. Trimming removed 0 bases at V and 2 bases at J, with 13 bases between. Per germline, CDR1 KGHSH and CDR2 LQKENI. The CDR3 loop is CASSPPLEYINYGYTF. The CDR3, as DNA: TGTGCCAGCTCACCACCCCTAGAGTACATCAACTATGGCTACACCTTC.

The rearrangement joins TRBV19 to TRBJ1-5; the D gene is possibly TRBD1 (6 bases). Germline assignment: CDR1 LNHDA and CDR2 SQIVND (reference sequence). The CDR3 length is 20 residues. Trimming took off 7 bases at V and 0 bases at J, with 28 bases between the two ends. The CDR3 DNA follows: TGTGCCAGTATGGGATTGGTATGGGGGGGCGGGTGGTTTAGCAATCAGCCCCAGCATTTT. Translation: CASMGLVWGGGWFSNQPQHF.

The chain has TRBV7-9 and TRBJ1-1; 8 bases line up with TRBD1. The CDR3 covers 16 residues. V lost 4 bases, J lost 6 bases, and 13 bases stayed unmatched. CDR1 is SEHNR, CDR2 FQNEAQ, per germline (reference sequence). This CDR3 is CASSSFDADRGSEAFF. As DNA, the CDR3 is TGTGCCAGCAGCTCCTTCGATGCCGACAGGGGTTCTGAAGCTTTCTTT.

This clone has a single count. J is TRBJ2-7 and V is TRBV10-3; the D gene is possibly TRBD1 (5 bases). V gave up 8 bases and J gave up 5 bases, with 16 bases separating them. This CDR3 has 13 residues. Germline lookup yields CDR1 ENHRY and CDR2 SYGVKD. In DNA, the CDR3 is TGTGCCATCGGAAAAGGACAACCCGACGAGCAGTACTTC. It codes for CAIGKGQPDEQYF.

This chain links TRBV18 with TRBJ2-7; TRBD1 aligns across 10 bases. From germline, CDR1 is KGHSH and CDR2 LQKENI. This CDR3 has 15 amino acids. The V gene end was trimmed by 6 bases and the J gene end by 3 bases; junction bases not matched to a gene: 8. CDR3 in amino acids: CASSPGTGAFYEQYF. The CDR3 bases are TGTGCCAGCTCGCCCGGGACAGGGGCCTTCTACGAGCAGTACTTC.

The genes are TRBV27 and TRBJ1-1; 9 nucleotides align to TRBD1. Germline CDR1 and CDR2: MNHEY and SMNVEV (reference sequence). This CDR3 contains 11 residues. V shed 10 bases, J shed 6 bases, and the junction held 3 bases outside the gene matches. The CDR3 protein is CAIDRGAEAFF. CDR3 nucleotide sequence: TGTGCCATCGACAGGGGGGCTGAAGCTTTCTTT.

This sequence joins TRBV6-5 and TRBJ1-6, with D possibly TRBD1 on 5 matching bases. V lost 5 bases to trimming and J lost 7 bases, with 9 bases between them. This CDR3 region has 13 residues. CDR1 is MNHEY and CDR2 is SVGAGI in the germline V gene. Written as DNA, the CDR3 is TGTGCCAGCAGTCGGAGACAGAATTCACCCCTCCACTTT. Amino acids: CASSRRQNSPLHF.

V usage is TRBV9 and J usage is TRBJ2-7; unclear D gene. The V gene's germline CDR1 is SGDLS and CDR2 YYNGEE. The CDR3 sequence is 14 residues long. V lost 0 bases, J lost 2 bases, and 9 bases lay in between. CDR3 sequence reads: CASSVAPGTYEQYF. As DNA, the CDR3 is TGTGCCAGCAGCGTAGCGCCCGGAACCTACGAGCAGTACTTC.

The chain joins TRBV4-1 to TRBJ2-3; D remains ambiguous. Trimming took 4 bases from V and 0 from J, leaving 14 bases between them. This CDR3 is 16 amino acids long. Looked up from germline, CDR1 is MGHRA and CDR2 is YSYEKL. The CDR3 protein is CASSPLGSPSTDTQYF. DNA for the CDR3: TGCGCCAGCAGCCCCCTGGGATCACCTAGCACAGATACGCAGTATTTT.

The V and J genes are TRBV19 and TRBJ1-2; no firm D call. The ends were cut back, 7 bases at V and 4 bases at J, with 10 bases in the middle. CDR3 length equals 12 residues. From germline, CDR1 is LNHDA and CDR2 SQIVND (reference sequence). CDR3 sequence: CASNSGLYGYTF. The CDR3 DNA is TGTGCCAGTAATTCCGGCCTCTATGGCTACACCTTC.

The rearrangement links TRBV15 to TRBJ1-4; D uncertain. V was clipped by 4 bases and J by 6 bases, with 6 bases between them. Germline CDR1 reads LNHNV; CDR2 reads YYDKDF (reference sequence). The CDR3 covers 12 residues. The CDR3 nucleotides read TGTGCCACCAGCATAGTTGATGAAAAACTGTTTTTT. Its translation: CATSIVDEKLFF.

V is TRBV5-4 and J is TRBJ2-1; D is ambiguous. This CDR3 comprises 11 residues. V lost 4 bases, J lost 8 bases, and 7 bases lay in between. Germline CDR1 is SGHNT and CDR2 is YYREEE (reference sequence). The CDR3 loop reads CASSLRDEQFF. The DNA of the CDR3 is TGTGCCAGCAGCCTTAGGGATGAGCAGTTCTTC.

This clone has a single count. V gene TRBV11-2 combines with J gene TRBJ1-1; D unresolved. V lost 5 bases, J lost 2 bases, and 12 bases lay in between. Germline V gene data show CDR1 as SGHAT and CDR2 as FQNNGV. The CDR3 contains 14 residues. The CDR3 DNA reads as TGTGCCAGCAGCCCAGGACCAGGCAACACTGAAGCTTTCTTT. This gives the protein CASSPGPGNTEAFF.

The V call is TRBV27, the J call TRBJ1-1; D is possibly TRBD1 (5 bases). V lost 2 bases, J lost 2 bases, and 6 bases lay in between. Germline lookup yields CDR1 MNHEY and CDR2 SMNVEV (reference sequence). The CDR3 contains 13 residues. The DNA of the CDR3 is TGTGCCAGCAGTTTAGGGGGAAACACTGAAGCTTTCTTT. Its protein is CASSLGGNTEAFF.

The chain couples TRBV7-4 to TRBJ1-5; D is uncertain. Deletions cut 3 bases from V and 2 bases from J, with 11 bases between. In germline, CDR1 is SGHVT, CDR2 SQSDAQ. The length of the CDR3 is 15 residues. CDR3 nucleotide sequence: TGTGCCAGCAGCTTCTTGGCAGGTGGCAATCAGCCCCAGCATTTT. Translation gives CASSFLAGGNQPQHF.

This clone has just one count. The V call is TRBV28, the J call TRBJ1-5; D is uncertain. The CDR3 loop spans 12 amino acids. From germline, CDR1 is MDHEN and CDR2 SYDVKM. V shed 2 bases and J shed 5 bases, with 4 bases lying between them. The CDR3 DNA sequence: TGTGCCAGCAGTTTACGTCATCAGCCCCAGCATTTT. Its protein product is CASSLRHQPQHF.

This CDR3 is CASSQGALGGTNLPGEGTGELFF. As DNA, the CDR3 is TGTGCCAGCAGCCAAGGGGCCCTCGGTGGGACTAACCTTCCCGGGGAGGGCACCGGGGAGCTGTTTTTT. The V gene is TRBV3-1 (or the pseudogene TRBV3-2), the J gene TRBJ2-2; TRBD2 agrees at 7 bases. The V gene end was trimmed by 1 base and the J gene end by 4 bases; junction bases not matched to a gene: 27. This CDR3 contains 23 residues. Germline CDR1 and CDR2: LGHDT and YNNKEL (reference sequence).